The next 5 T cell receptor beta chains were all read from a single sample in a study of blood T cells in healthy people across ages. Primers used in a second PCR of about 7 to 12 cycles were a sample-barcoded 5' primer and a J-beta primer mix. TCRdb processed the 5' RACE reads anew with MiXCR; each CDR3 protein has one entry. The table has more than 900,000 distinct CDR3 sequences, just under 30% seen once. This sample also belongs to another study, concerning T cells of mothers and their children.

Sequencing was carried out using blood. The receptor set was obtained from a woman in her forties in good health.

The chain uses TRBV7-6 and TRBJ1-5; possibly TRBD1 for D (5 bases). Germline CDR1 is SGHVS and CDR2 is FNYEAQ. V was pared by 0 bases and J by 9 bases, with 15 bases between. This CDR3 is 15 amino acids long. The CDR3 DNA reads TGTGCCAGCAGCTTAGCGTACCTAGCGGGGCGGCCCCAGCATTTT. Encoded protein: CASSLAYLAGRPQHF.

The table lists this clonotype with a few counts. This chain uses TRBV4-1 with TRBJ1-6; D ambiguous. Trimming took 0 bases from V and 7 from J, leaving 13 bases between them. Germline CDR1 and CDR2: MGHRA and YSYEKL. The CDR3 runs to 16 residues. The CDR3 region has the DNA TGCGCCAGCAGCCAAGAGGGATCAAGGCAGAATTCACCCCTCCACTTT. Protein: CASSQEGSRQNSPLHF.

The rearrangement uses TRBV5-5 and TRBJ1-4; no reliable D call. Trimming left V 0 bases short and J 0 bases short, with 6 bases between. Germline CDR1 SGHKS, CDR2 YYEKEE (reference sequence). The CDR3 is 15 residues long. CDR3 protein: CASSLVIATNEKLFF. Here the CDR3 DNA reads TGTGCCAGCAGCTTGGTGATTGCAACTAATGAAAAACTGTTTTTT.

V usage is TRBV5-1 and J usage is TRBJ1-1; a possible D gene is TRBD1 (5 bases). The CDR3 extends over 15 amino acids. V was pared by 4 bases and J by 3 bases, with 16 bases between. CDR1 and CDR2 from the germline V gene are SGHRS and YFSETQ. The CDR3 is CASSPTGPKDTEAFF. CDR3 bases: TGCGCCAGCAGCCCTACGGGGCCCAAAGACACTGAAGCTTTCTTT.

There are a few counts of this clonotype. V is TRBV30 and J is TRBJ2-1; D remains ambiguous. Germline V gene lookup returns CDR1 GTSNPN and CDR2 SVGIG (reference sequence). The CDR3 spans 13 residues. The V end lost 5 bases, the J end lost 10 bases, and 18 bases lay between the germline ends. CDR3 nucleotide sequence: TGTGCCTGGCTCCCTCGGGTTCGCCGGGAGCAGTTCTTC. Encoded protein: CAWLPRVRREQFF.